A selection of T cell receptor beta chains follows, all from one sample in a study of Graves' ophthalmopathy and Graves' hyperthyroidism. TCRdb analysed the multiplex PCR reads with MiXCR anew, one entry per CDR3 protein. Here the sample spans fewer than 350,000 distinct CDR3 sequences, around a sixth being singletons. Sequencing input: peripheral blood. The source of these receptors is an adult man with Graves' ophthalmopathy. Both conserved end residues are part of each CDR3. Fields, in order: J gene, clone size, V gene, D gene, CDR3 DNA, CDR3 protein. The D gene is left open where the match is weak. The listing skips clone size in some rows; elsewhere it reads once, few, many or a size class.

j_gene: TRBJ2-7
abundance: many
v_gene: TRBV15
d_gene: NA
CDR3nt: TGTGCCACCAGCAGAGGTGCGGCAGGTCCCTACGAGCAGTACTTC
CDR3aa: CATSRGAAGPYEQYF

j_gene: TRBJ1-1
abundance: NA
v_gene: TRBV12-3/TRBV12-4
d_gene: NA
CDR3nt: TGTGCCAGCACCCAGGGTCGGAGGAACACTGAAGCTTTCTTT
CDR3aa: CASTQGRRNTEAFF

j_gene: TRBJ2-2
abundance: few
v_gene: TRBV27
d_gene: NA
CDR3nt: TGTGCCAGCAGTTGGGGGAACACCGGGGAGCTGTTTTTT
CDR3aa: CASSWGNTGELFF

j_gene: TRBJ1-1
abundance: many
v_gene: TRBV19
d_gene: NA
CDR3nt: TGTGCCAGTACCCCCCGCCACGACACTGAAGCTTTCTTT
CDR3aa: CASTPRHDTEAFF

j_gene: TRBJ1-1
abundance: many
v_gene: TRBV20-1
d_gene: NA
CDR3nt: TGCAGTGCTAGGTCGGACAGCTTGAACACTGAAGCTTTCTTT
CDR3aa: CSARSDSLNTEAFF

j_gene: TRBJ1-6
abundance: NA
v_gene: TRBV30
d_gene: NA
CDR3nt: TGTGCCTGGAAAGCGGGTGGATCACCCCTCCACTTT
CDR3aa: CAWKAGGSPLHF

j_gene: TRBJ2-2
abundance: few
v_gene: TRBV13
d_gene: NA
CDR3nt: TGTGCCAGCAGCTTAGACCAGGGGCTGTTTTTT
CDR3aa: CASSLDQGLFF

j_gene: TRBJ2-5
abundance: few
v_gene: TRBV7-2
d_gene: NA
CDR3nt: TGTGCCAGCAGCTCAGACCGGGACGGTCAAGAGACCCAGTACTTC
CDR3aa: CASSSDRDGQETQYF

j_gene: TRBJ1-1
abundance: many
v_gene: TRBV10-3
d_gene: NA
CDR3nt: TGTGCCATCTTAGATACCGTGAACACTGAAGCTTTCTTT
CDR3aa: CAILDTVNTEAFF

j_gene: TRBJ2-3
abundance: NA
v_gene: TRBV30
d_gene: TRBD2
CDR3nt: TGTGCCTGGAGTCCCTCACTAGCGAGAGTACCAGATACGCAGTATTTT
CDR3aa: CAWSPSLARVPDTQYF

j_gene: TRBJ1-5
abundance: many
v_gene: TRBV20-1
d_gene: NA
CDR3nt: TGCAGTGCTAGAGATGGCGGCCCCGGACCTCATCAGCCCCAGCATTTT
CDR3aa: CSARDGGPGPHQPQHF

j_gene: TRBJ2-2
abundance: many
v_gene: TRBV15
d_gene: NA
CDR3nt: TGTGCCACCAGCAGAGATCCGACCGGGGAGCTGTTTTTT
CDR3aa: CATSRDPTGELFF

j_gene: TRBJ2-7
abundance: many
v_gene: TRBV20-1
d_gene: NA
CDR3nt: TGCAGTGCTCGCTATATGGTAGGGCAGTACTTC
CDR3aa: CSARYMVGQYF

j_gene: TRBJ2-7
abundance: NA
v_gene: TRBV12-3/TRBV12-4
d_gene: TRBD2
CDR3nt: TGTGCCAGCAGTCCCCCGGGACTAGCGGGAGTCGAGCAGTACTTC
CDR3aa: CASSPPGLAGVEQYF

j_gene: TRBJ2-4
abundance: many
v_gene: TRBV12-3/TRBV12-4
d_gene: TRBD1
CDR3nt: TGTGCCAGCAGTACTACAGGGGGCGAGGACATTCAGTACTTC
CDR3aa: CASSTTGGEDIQYF

j_gene: TRBJ1-2
abundance: many
v_gene: TRBV30
d_gene: NA
CDR3nt: TGTGCCTGGAGTGTCAGGGAAGCATATGGCTACACCTTC
CDR3aa: CAWSVREAYGYTF

j_gene: TRBJ1-1
abundance: many
v_gene: TRBV13
d_gene: NA
CDR3nt: TGTGCCAGCAGCTTATTTAGGTATTTGAACACTGAAGCTTTCTTT
CDR3aa: CASSLFRYLNTEAFF

j_gene: TRBJ2-5
abundance: NA
v_gene: TRBV12-3/TRBV12-4
d_gene: NA
CDR3nt: TGTGCCAGCAGTAAAACTAGGAAACAAGAGACCCAGTACTTC
CDR3aa: CASSKTRKQETQYF

j_gene: TRBJ1-5
abundance: many
v_gene: TRBV6-5
d_gene: NA
CDR3nt: TGTGCCAGCAGCACCGGGACACAGTATGGCAATCAGCCCCAGCATTTT
CDR3aa: CASSTGTQYGNQPQHF

j_gene: TRBJ1-1
abundance: NA
v_gene: TRBV2
d_gene: NA
CDR3nt: TGTGCCAGCAGTGATAATTCGGTATACACTGAAGCTTTCTTT
CDR3aa: CASSDNSVYTEAFF

j_gene: TRBJ2-1
abundance: few
v_gene: TRBV2
d_gene: TRBD2
CDR3nt: TGTGCCAGCAGTGGGGGACTAGCGGGAGCCTTCAATGAGCAGTTCTTC
CDR3aa: CASSGGLAGAFNEQFF

j_gene: TRBJ1-6
abundance: many
v_gene: TRBV30
d_gene: TRBD1
CDR3nt: TGTGCCTGGAGTCCGGGACAGGGGAATTCACCCCTCCACTTT
CDR3aa: CAWSPGQGNSPLHF

j_gene: TRBJ1-1
abundance: once
v_gene: TRBV30
d_gene: NA
CDR3nt: TGTGCCTGGAGCAAGATGAACACTGAAGCTTTCTTT
CDR3aa: CAWSKMNTEAFF